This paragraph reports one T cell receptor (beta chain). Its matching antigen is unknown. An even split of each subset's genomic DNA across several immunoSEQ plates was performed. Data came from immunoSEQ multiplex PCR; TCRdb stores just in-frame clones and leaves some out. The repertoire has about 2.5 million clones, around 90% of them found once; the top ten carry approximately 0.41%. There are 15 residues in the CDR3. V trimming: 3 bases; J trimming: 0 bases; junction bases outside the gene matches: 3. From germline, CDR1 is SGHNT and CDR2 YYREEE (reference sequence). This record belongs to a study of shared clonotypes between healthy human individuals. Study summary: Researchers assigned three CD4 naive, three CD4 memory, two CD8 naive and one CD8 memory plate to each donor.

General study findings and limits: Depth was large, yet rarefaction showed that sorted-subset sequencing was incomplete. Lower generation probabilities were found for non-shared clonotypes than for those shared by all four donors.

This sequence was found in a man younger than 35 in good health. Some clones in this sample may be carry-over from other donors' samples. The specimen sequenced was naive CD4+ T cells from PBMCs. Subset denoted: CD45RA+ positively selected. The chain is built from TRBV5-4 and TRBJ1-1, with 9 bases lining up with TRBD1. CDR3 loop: CASSSGTGLNTEAFF. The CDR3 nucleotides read TGTGCCAGCAGCTCCGGGACAGGGTTGAACACTGAAGCTTTCTTT. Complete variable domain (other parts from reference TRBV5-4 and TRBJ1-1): ETGVTQSPTHLIKTRGQQVTLRCSSQSGHNTVSWYQQALGQGPQFIFQYYREEENGRGNFPPRFSGLQFPNYSSELNVNALELDDSALYLCASSSGTGLNTEAFFGQGTRLTVV.